This note documents a single TCR beta chain sequence. The source of the sample is a study of T cell changes during pregnancy in multiple sclerosis. V lost 5 bases and J lost 8; bases outside the gene matches: 4. This CDR3 comprises 13 residues. The germline V gene has CDR1 SNHLY and CDR2 FYNNEI. Assay: immunoSEQ multiplex PCR; the TCRdb copy retains only in-frame clones and omits some. The data contain tens of thousands of clones, approximately 90% of them seen just once; the ten biggest clones take up 5.5% to 6%. This receptor was identified in a female donor in good health, enrolled as a control in a pregnancy study. This sample comprised CD8+ T cells from peripheral blood mononuclear cells, obtained after pregnancy. This chain connects TRBV2 to TRBJ2-1, with 9 bases fitting TRBD2. The CDR3 protein is CASSRTSEDEQFF. CDR3 nucleotide sequence: TGTGCCAGCAGTAGGACTAGCGAGGATGAGCAGTTCTTC.